This section outlines one T cell receptor (beta chain) sequence together with its context. Its antigen is not known. The CDR3 has 20 residues. The ends lost 1 base at V and 3 bases at J; junction bases unmatched: 21. The sample originates from a study of cytomegalovirus exposure and HLA in healthy donors. The overall study: An analysis done earlier identified approximately 120 million unique TCR beta sequences from around 180 million T cells. Study-wide results and limits: Presence/absence analyses treated sequencing depth as roughly uniform across donors.

Each donor was healthy, and each was a bone marrow donor. Amplification used 60 Vbeta primers and 13 Jbeta primers. TCRdb's table, derived via immunoSEQ multiplex PCR, lists solely in-frame clones and lacks some. The data show 150,000 to 200,000 clones, roughly an eighth seen once. The V gene is TRBV5-3, the J gene TRBJ1-2; 7 bases line up with TRBD1. TRBV5-3 is annotated as an ORF whose role is uncertain. This clonotype was obtained from a man in his forties or fifties in good health and CMV-seropositive. Sequenced sample: PBMCs. The CDR3 nucleotides are TGTGCCAGAAGCTTGAAACCTTCCGGGACAGACCGGGCTTGGGACTATGGCTACACCTTC. It encodes CARSLKPSGTDRAWDYGYTF.